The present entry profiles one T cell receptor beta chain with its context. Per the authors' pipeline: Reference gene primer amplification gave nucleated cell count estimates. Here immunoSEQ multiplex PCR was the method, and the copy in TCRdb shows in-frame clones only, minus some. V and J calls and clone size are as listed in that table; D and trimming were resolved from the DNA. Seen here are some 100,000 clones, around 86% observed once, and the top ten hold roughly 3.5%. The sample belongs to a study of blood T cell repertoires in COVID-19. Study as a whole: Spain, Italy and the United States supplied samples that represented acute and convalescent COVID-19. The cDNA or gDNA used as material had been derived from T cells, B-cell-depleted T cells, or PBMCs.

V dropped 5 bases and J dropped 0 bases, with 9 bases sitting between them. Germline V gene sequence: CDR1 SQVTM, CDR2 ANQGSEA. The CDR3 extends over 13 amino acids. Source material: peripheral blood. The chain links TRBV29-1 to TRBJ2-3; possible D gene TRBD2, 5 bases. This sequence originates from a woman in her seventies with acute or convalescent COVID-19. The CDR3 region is CSVSDWSTDTQYF. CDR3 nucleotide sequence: TGCAGCGTTTCGGACTGGAGCACAGATACGCAGTATTTT.